The rows below give T cell receptor beta chains drawn from one sample of a study of beta chain features in type 1 diabetes. Here immunoSEQ multiplex PCR was the method, and the copy in TCRdb shows in-frame clones only, minus some. The sample has around 300,000 clones, 11% seen once; the top ten hold more than 0.015%. The sequenced material came from naive CD4+ T cells from blood. These receptors were taken from a woman in her thirties in good health. CDR3s include the opening cysteine and the closing phenylalanine or tryptophan. A D gene is named only where the DNA matches it firmly. Clone size, where shown, is once, few, many, or a class for clones that have expanded.

CDR3aa: CASSRSTGETYEQYF
CDR3nt: TGCGCCAGCAGCCGATCGACAGGGGAAACCTACGAGCAGTACTTC
j_gene: TRBJ2-7
v_gene: TRBV5-1
d_gene: TRBD1
abundance: -

CDR3aa: CSVVRTSGNTIYF
CDR3nt: TGCAGCGTTGTTCGGACATCTGGAAACACCATATATTTT
j_gene: TRBJ1-3
v_gene: TRBV29-1
d_gene: -
abundance: -

CDR3aa: CASSVAGGSGGNEQFF
CDR3nt: TGTGCCAGCAGCGTAGCGGGGGGGTCCGGGGGCAATGAGCAGTTCTTC
j_gene: TRBJ2-1
v_gene: TRBV9
d_gene: TRBD2
abundance: -

CDR3aa: CAISDAGAGAEKLFF
CDR3nt: TGTGCCATCAGTGACGCGGGGGCAGGCGCTGAAAAACTGTTTTTT
j_gene: TRBJ1-4
v_gene: TRBV10-3
d_gene: -
abundance: -

CDR3aa: CASSRTGGNANVLTF
CDR3nt: TGTGCCAGCAGTAGAACAGGTGGCAACGCCAACGTCCTGACTTTC
j_gene: TRBJ2-6
v_gene: TRBV9
d_gene: -
abundance: few

CDR3aa: CASEGTWGLNTEAFF
CDR3nt: TGTGCCAGCGAGGGGACTTGGGGTTTAAACACTGAAGCTTTCTTT
j_gene: TRBJ1-1
v_gene: TRBV18
d_gene: -
abundance: few

CDR3aa: CASSPGVGADTQYF
CDR3nt: TGTGCCAGCAGCCCAGGAGTAGGGGCAGATACGCAGTATTTT
j_gene: TRBJ2-3
v_gene: TRBV11-3
d_gene: -
abundance: -

CDR3aa: CASSQGRAYEQYF
CDR3nt: TGTGCCAGCAGCCAAGGTCGGGCCTACGAGCAGTACTTC
j_gene: TRBJ2-7
v_gene: TRBV14
d_gene: -
abundance: few

CDR3aa: CASTPPGGRTDTQYF
CDR3nt: TGTGCCAGCACCCCCCCAGGGGGTCGCACAGATACGCAGTATTTT
j_gene: TRBJ2-3
v_gene: TRBV7-2
d_gene: TRBD1
abundance: -

CDR3aa: CASSLGRHLNEQFF
CDR3nt: TGTGCCAGCAGCCTTGGTCGACACCTCAATGAGCAGTTCTTC
j_gene: TRBJ2-1
v_gene: TRBV7-2
d_gene: -
abundance: few

CDR3aa: CSVEESLAGGPYEQYF
CDR3nt: TGCAGCGTTGAAGAATCTTTAGCGGGAGGGCCCTACGAGCAGTACTTC
j_gene: TRBJ2-7
v_gene: TRBV29-1
d_gene: TRBD2
abundance: -

CDR3aa: CAWSRGAGMEQYF
CDR3nt: TGTGCCTGGAGTCGGGGGGCTGGGATGGAGCAGTACTTC
j_gene: TRBJ2-7
v_gene: TRBV30
d_gene: -
abundance: -

CDR3aa: CASMGANAYEQYF
CDR3nt: TGTGCCAGTATGGGGGCGAATGCCTACGAGCAGTACTTC
j_gene: TRBJ2-7
v_gene: TRBV28
d_gene: -
abundance: -

CDR3aa: CASSLGRGTGELFF
CDR3nt: TGTGCCAGCAGCTTGGGCAGGGGAACCGGGGAGCTGTTTTTT
j_gene: TRBJ2-2
v_gene: TRBV7-6
d_gene: -
abundance: -

CDR3aa: CASRHAGDRGGDEQYF
CDR3nt: TGTGCCAGTAGACATGCGGGGGACAGGGGCGGTGACGAGCAGTACTTC
j_gene: TRBJ2-7
v_gene: TRBV19
d_gene: TRBD1
abundance: few

CDR3aa: CASSQEFVRNNEQFF
CDR3nt: TGCGCCAGCAGCCAAGAGTTTGTCAGAAACAATGAGCAGTTCTTC
j_gene: TRBJ2-1
v_gene: TRBV4-3
d_gene: -
abundance: few

CDR3aa: CAALIRDRGGASQPQHF
CDR3nt: TGTGCCGCATTGATCCGGGACAGGGGGGGCGCGAGTCAGCCCCAGCATTTT
j_gene: TRBJ1-5
v_gene: TRBV15
d_gene: TRBD1
abundance: few

CDR3aa: CSVGLAGSSYNEQFF
CDR3nt: TGCAGCGTTGGACTAGCGGGTAGCTCCTACAATGAGCAGTTCTTC
j_gene: TRBJ2-1
v_gene: TRBV29-1
d_gene: TRBD2
abundance: -

CDR3aa: CASKSGRTGDTQYF
CDR3nt: TGTGCCAGCAAAAGCGGGAGAACAGGGGATACGCAGTATTTT
j_gene: TRBJ2-3
v_gene: TRBV28
d_gene: TRBD2
abundance: few

CDR3aa: CASSLGPRGGSETQYF
CDR3nt: TGTGCCAGCAGCTTAGGACCTCGGGGCGGGAGCGAGACCCAGTACTTC
j_gene: TRBJ2-5
v_gene: TRBV11-1
d_gene: TRBD2
abundance: few

CDR3aa: CASSQETGSEQFF
CDR3nt: TGTGCCAGCAGCCAAGAGACAGGGAGTGAGCAGTTCTTC
j_gene: TRBJ2-1
v_gene: TRBV4-2
d_gene: TRBD1
abundance: few

CDR3aa: CASSELRPGYQETQYF
CDR3nt: TGTGCCAGCAGTGAACTCCGACCGGGGTACCAAGAGACCCAGTACTTC
j_gene: TRBJ2-5
v_gene: TRBV2
d_gene: -
abundance: few

CDR3aa: CASTGRGGETQYF
CDR3nt: TGTGCCAGCACTGGAAGGGGAGGGGAGACCCAGTACTTC
j_gene: TRBJ2-5
v_gene: TRBV6-1
d_gene: TRBD2
abundance: few

CDR3aa: CASSPDWGRNQPQHF
CDR3nt: TGCGCCAGCAGCCCCGATTGGGGCCGCAATCAGCCCCAGCATTTT
j_gene: TRBJ1-5
v_gene: TRBV4-3
d_gene: -
abundance: few

CDR3aa: CASSTGLAGVNEQFF
CDR3nt: TGTGCCAGCAGCACCGGACTAGCGGGAGTGAATGAGCAGTTCTTC
j_gene: TRBJ2-1
v_gene: TRBV2
d_gene: TRBD2
abundance: few

CDR3aa: CASSSTPSYEQYF
CDR3nt: TGTGCCAGCAGCTCCACTCCGTCCTACGAGCAGTACTTC
j_gene: TRBJ2-7
v_gene: TRBV7-3
d_gene: -
abundance: -

CDR3aa: CASSPTGPSGNTEAFF
CDR3nt: TGTGCCAGCTCACCAACTGGCCCGTCGGGAAACACTGAAGCTTTCTTT
j_gene: TRBJ1-1
v_gene: TRBV18
d_gene: -
abundance: -

CDR3aa: CASRRQGTDYGYTF
CDR3nt: TGTGCCAGCAGAAGACAGGGAACCGACTATGGCTACACCTTC
j_gene: TRBJ1-2
v_gene: TRBV27
d_gene: TRBD1
abundance: -

CDR3aa: CSVEDGGARSETQYF
CDR3nt: TGCAGCGTTGAAGATGGGGGGGCCCGTTCGGAGACCCAGTACTTC
j_gene: TRBJ2-5
v_gene: TRBV29-1
d_gene: -
abundance: few

CDR3aa: CASSLDQQGIYGYTF
CDR3nt: TGCGCCAGCAGCTTGGATCAACAGGGGATCTATGGCTACACCTTC
j_gene: TRBJ1-2
v_gene: TRBV5-1
d_gene: TRBD1
abundance: few

CDR3aa: CASSSPDRGEGETQYF
CDR3nt: TGTGCCAGCAGTTCCCCGGACAGGGGTGAAGGGGAGACCCAGTACTTC
j_gene: TRBJ2-5
v_gene: TRBV28
d_gene: TRBD1
abundance: -

CDR3aa: CATQNRILQETQYF
CDR3nt: TGTGCCACCCAGAACAGGATACTTCAAGAGACCCAGTACTTC
j_gene: TRBJ2-5
v_gene: TRBV10-3
d_gene: -
abundance: few

CDR3aa: CASSEPTSGAYEQYF
CDR3nt: TGTGCCAGCAGTGAACCTACTAGCGGAGCTTACGAGCAGTACTTC
j_gene: TRBJ2-7
v_gene: TRBV25-1
d_gene: TRBD2
abundance: few

CDR3aa: CASSTGQVDQPQHF
CDR3nt: TGCGCCAGCAGCACGGGACAGGTGGATCAGCCCCAGCATTTT
j_gene: TRBJ1-5
v_gene: TRBV5-1
d_gene: TRBD1
abundance: -

CDR3aa: CASSSGTGQYF
CDR3nt: TGTGCCAGCAGTTCCGGGACAGGACAGTACTTC
j_gene: TRBJ2-4
v_gene: TRBV28
d_gene: TRBD1
abundance: -

CDR3aa: CASSVQGTGELFF
CDR3nt: TGTGCCAGCAGCGTCCAGGGAACCGGGGAGCTGTTTTTT
j_gene: TRBJ2-2
v_gene: TRBV9
d_gene: -
abundance: -

CDR3aa: CASSTASGGYEQFF
CDR3nt: TGTGCCAGTAGTACGGCTAGCGGGGGTTATGAGCAGTTCTTC
j_gene: TRBJ2-1
v_gene: TRBV19
d_gene: TRBD2
abundance: few

CDR3aa: CASSPIQGRETQYF
CDR3nt: TGTGCCAGCTCACCGATACAGGGACGAGAGACCCAGTACTTC
j_gene: TRBJ2-5
v_gene: TRBV18
d_gene: -
abundance: few

CDR3aa: CASSPGANNQPQHF
CDR3nt: TGTGCCAGCTCACCAGGGGCCAACAATCAGCCCCAGCATTTT
j_gene: TRBJ1-5
v_gene: TRBV18
d_gene: -
abundance: -

CDR3aa: CASSKGQGEQPQHF
CDR3nt: TGCGCCAGCAGCAAAGGACAGGGTGAACAGCCCCAGCATTTT
j_gene: TRBJ1-5
v_gene: TRBV5-1
d_gene: TRBD1
abundance: once

CDR3aa: CSVAHRGTISQETQYF
CDR3nt: TGCAGCGTTGCCCACCGGGGGACCATATCTCAAGAGACCCAGTACTTC
j_gene: TRBJ2-5
v_gene: TRBV29-1
d_gene: -
abundance: -

CDR3aa: CASSIERASTDTQYF
CDR3nt: TGTGCCAGCAGTATCGAGCGGGCCAGCACAGATACGCAGTATTTT
j_gene: TRBJ2-3
v_gene: TRBV9
d_gene: -
abundance: -

CDR3aa: CASSLELGQGFSGANVLTF
CDR3nt: TGTGCCAGCAGCTTGGAGTTGGGACAGGGGTTCTCTGGGGCCAACGTCCTGACTTTC
j_gene: TRBJ2-6
v_gene: TRBV5-6
d_gene: TRBD1
abundance: -

CDR3aa: CASSLNTGSGELFF
CDR3nt: TGTGCCAGCAGCTTAAATACAGGGAGCGGGGAGCTGTTTTTT
j_gene: TRBJ2-2
v_gene: TRBV7-3
d_gene: -
abundance: -

CDR3aa: CAWAWSLAGTGELFF
CDR3nt: TGTGCCTGGGCCTGGTCGCTAGCGGGCACCGGGGAGCTGTTTTTT
j_gene: TRBJ2-2
v_gene: TRBV30
d_gene: TRBD2
abundance: few